This T cell receptor (beta chain) emerged from a study of blood T cell repertoires in COVID-19. Study background: Samples representing acute and convalescent COVID-19 were sourced from the United States, Italy and Spain.

The J segment lost 3 bases and the V segment lost 0 bases, leaving 1 base of the junction unmatched. CDR3 length: 15 residues. The germline gives CDR1 SGHNT, CDR2 YYREEE (reference sequence). The protocol was immunoSEQ multiplex PCR, while the TCRdb copy is restricted to in-frame clones and leaves out a portion. The sample includes approximately 270,000 clones, more than 65% of them seen just once. This clone was counted a few times. Sequencing was done on a sample of peripheral blood. This clonotype originated in a person aged 65-85 years with COVID-19, enrolled during active disease. This chain joins TRBV5-4 and TRBJ2-2; 8 nucleotides align to TRBD1. DNA of the CDR3: TGTGCCAGCAGCTTGGCGGGACAGGACACCGGGGAGCTGTTTTTT. Its translation is CASSLAGQDTGELFF. Complete variable domain (other parts from reference TRBV5-4 and TRBJ2-2): ETGVTQSPTHLIKTRGQQVTLRCSSQSGHNTVSWYQQALGQGPQFIFQYYREEENGRGNFPPRFSGLQFPNYSSELNVNALELDDSALYLCASSLAGQDTGELFFGEGSRLTVL.